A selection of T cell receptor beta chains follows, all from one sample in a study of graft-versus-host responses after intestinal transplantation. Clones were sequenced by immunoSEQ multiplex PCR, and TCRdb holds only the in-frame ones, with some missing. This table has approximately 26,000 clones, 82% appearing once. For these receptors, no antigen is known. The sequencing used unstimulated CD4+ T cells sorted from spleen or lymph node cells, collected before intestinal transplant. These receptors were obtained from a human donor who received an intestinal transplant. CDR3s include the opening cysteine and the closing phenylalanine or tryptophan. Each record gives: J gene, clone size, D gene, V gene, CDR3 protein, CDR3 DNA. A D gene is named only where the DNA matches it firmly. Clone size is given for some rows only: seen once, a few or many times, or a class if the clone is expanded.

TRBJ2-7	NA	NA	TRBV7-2	CASSPTTGPYEQYF	TGTGCCAGCAGCCCGACCACAGGTCCTTACGAGCAGTACTTC
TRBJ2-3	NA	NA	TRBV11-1	CASSPPRDTQYF	TGTGCCAGCAGCCCCCCGAGGGATACGCAGTATTTT
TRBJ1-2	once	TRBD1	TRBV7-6	CASSLVSGTGLSNYGYTF	TGTGCCAGCAGCTTAGTTTCCGGGACAGGGCTATCTAACTATGGCTACACCTTC
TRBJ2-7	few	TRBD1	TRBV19	CASSIVPGQGYEQYF	TGTGCCAGTAGTATCGTTCCGGGACAGGGGTACGAGCAGTACTTC
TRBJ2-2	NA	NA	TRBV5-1	CASTPLGGFNTGELFF	TGCGCCAGCACTCCCCTCGGAGGGTTTAACACCGGGGAGCTGTTTTTT
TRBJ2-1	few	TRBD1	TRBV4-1	CASSEGQGAAGGPPNEQFF	TGCGCCAGCAGCGAGGGACAGGGGGCGGCGGGAGGGCCCCCCAATGAGCAGTTCTTC
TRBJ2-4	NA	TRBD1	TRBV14	CASSQVTGAGNIQYF	TGTGCCAGCAGCCAAGTTACAGGGGCCGGAAACATTCAGTACTTC
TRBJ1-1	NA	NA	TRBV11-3	CASSLRENTEAFF	TGTGCCAGCAGCTTAAGAGAGAACACTGAAGCTTTCTTT
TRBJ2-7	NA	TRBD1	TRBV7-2	CASSLDPWTGREQYF	TGTGCCAGCAGCTTAGACCCCTGGACAGGGAGGGAGCAGTACTTC
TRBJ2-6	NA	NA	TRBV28	CASSLGGSRRAGANVLTF	TGTGCCAGCAGTTTAGGGGGGAGCCGACGTGCTGGGGCCAACGTCCTGACTTTC
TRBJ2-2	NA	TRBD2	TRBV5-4	CASSSTGTKNTGELFF	TGTGCCAGCAGCAGCACCGGGACTAAAAACACCGGGGAGCTGTTTTTT
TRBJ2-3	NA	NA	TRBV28	CASSLGGSTDTQYF	TGTGCCAGCAGTTTAGGCGGTAGCACAGATACGCAGTATTTT
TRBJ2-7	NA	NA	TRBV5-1	CASSLGYEQYF	TGCGCCAGCAGCTTGGGATACGAGCAGTACTTC
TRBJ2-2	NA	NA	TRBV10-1	CASTYGYDGELFF	TGCGCCAGCACCTATGGGTACGACGGGGAGCTGTTTTTT
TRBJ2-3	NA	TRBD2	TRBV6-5	CASSGVAGSSDTQYF	TGTGCCAGCAGCGGGGTAGCGGGGAGCTCAGATACGCAGTATTTT
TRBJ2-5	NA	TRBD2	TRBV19	CASSIKRGLQETQYF	TGTGCCAGTAGTATAAAGCGGGGCTTACAAGAGACCCAGTACTTC
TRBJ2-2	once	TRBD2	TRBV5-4	CASSIPSGGAGTGELFF	TGTGCCAGCAGCATCCCCTCCGGGGGGGCGGGAACCGGGGAGCTGTTTTTT
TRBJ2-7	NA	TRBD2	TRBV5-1	CASSLGESRLAGGAYEQYF	TGCGCCAGCAGCTTAGGGGAATCCCGCCTAGCGGGAGGCGCCTACGAGCAGTACTTC
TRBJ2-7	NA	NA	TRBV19	CASSMASASYEQYF	TGTGCCAGTAGTATGGCTAGCGCCTCCTACGAGCAGTACTTC
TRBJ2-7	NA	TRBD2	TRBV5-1	CASSSTSGGALPYEQYF	TGCGCCAGCAGCTCGACTAGCGGGGGGGCCCTGCCGTACGAGCAGTACTTC
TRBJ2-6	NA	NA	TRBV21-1	CASSKVPGLLSGANVLTF	TGTGCCAGCAGCAAAGTTCCAGGCCTACTCTCTGGGGCCAACGTCCTGACTTTC
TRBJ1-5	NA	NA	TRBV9	CASSVEGGNQPQHF	TGTGCCAGCAGCGTAGAAGGGGGGAATCAGCCCCAGCATTTT
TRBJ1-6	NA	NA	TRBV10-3	CAIQGEGVYSPLHF	TGTGCCATCCAAGGTGAAGGGGTTTATTCACCCCTCCACTTT
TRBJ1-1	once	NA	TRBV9	CASSVDGGNTEAFF	TGTGCCAGCAGCGTAGACGGGGGGAACACTGAAGCTTTCTTT
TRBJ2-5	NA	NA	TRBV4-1	CASSYRHGQETQYF	TGCGCCAGCAGCTACCGACATGGCCAAGAGACCCAGTACTTC
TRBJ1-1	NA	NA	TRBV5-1	CASSPETPVTEAFF	TGCGCCAGCAGCCCTGAGACCCCCGTCACTGAAGCTTTCTTT
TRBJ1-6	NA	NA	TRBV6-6	CASSYHTSGFPLHF	TGTGCCAGCAGTTACCACACCTCGGGGTTCCCCCTCCACTTT
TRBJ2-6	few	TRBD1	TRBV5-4	CASSTGAPNSGANVLTF	TGTGCCAGCAGCACAGGGGCACCAAACTCTGGGGCCAACGTCCTGACTTTC
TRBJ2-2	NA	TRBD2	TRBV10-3	CAISESFIAGPANTGELFF	TGTGCCATCAGTGAGTCGTTCATAGCGGGGCCGGCGAACACCGGGGAGCTGTTTTTT
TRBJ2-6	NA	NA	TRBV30	CAWSPESGANVLTF	TGTGCCTGGTCACCGGAATCTGGGGCCAACGTCCTGACTTTC
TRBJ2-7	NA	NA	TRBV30	CAWSVRAEGPSYEQYF	TGTGCCTGGAGTGTAAGGGCTGAGGGTCCTTCCTACGAGCAGTACTTC
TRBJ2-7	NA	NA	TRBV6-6	CASSYSWGEGPYEQYF	TGTGCCAGCAGTTACTCTTGGGGTGAGGGCCCCTACGAGCAGTACTTC
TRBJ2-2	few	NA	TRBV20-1	CSARDTGELFF	TGCAGTGCTAGGGACACCGGGGAGCTGTTTTTT
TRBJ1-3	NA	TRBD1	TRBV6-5	CASSYTGQAGNTIYF	TGTGCCAGCAGTTACACAGGACAGGCTGGAAACACCATATATTTT
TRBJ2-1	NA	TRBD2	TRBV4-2	CASSQAAGGGIGSYNEQFF	TGTGCCAGCAGCCAAGCGGCGGGAGGGGGGATCGGCTCCTACAATGAGCAGTTCTTC
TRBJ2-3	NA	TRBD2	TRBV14	CASSQDSGARTDTQYF	TGTGCCAGCAGCCAAGATAGCGGGGCCCGCACAGATACGCAGTATTTT
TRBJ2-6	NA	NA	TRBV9	CARSPPPGLGSGANVLTF	TGTGCCCGCAGCCCACCCCCGGGACTTGGCTCTGGGGCCAACGTCCTGACTTTC
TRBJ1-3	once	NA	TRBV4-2	CASSQEARASGNTIYF	TGTGCCAGCAGCCAAGAGGCCAGGGCCTCTGGAAACACCATATATTTT
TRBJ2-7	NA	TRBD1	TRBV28	CASSLGTGFYEQYF	TGTGCCAGCAGTTTAGGGACAGGGTTCTACGAGCAGTACTTC
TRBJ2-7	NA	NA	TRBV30	CAWKAGGYEQYF	TGTGCCTGGAAGGCAGGGGGGTACGAGCAGTACTTC
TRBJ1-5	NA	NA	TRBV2	CASGFYSNQPQHF	TGTGCCAGCGGCTTCTATAGCAATCAGCCCCAGCATTTT
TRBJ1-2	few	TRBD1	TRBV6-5	CATGTGEGYTF	TGTGCCACCGGGACAGGGGAAGGCTACACCTTC
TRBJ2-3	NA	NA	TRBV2	CASAEIRRDRTDTQYF	TGTGCCAGCGCAGAGATAAGACGGGACCGAACAGATACGCAGTATTTT
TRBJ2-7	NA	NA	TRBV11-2	CASSLAPRDYEQYF	TGTGCCAGCAGCTTAGCACCCCGGGACTACGAGCAGTACTTC
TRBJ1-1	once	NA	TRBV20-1	CRAAGTEAFF	TGCAGGGCAGCTGGGACTGAAGCTTTCTTT
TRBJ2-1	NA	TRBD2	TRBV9	CASSVAGGGNEQFF	TGTGCCAGCAGCGTGGCTGGGGGGGGCAATGAGCAGTTCTTC
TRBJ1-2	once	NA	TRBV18	CASSALDSNYGYTF	TGTGCCAGCTCCGCGTTGGACAGCAACTATGGCTACACCTTC
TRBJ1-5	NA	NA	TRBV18	CASSPPGGLGQPQHF	TGTGCCAGCTCACCACCGGGCGGGTTGGGTCAGCCCCAGCATTTT
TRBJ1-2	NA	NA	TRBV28	CASLPGARAYGYTF	TGTGCCAGCCTCCCGGGAGCCAGGGCCTATGGCTACACCTTC
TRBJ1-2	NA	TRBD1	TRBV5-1	CASSVQGDGYTF	TGCGCCAGCAGTGTACAGGGGGATGGCTACACCTTC
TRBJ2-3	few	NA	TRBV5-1	CASSLANRLTDTQYF	TGCGCCAGCAGCTTGGCCAACAGACTCACAGATACGCAGTATTTT
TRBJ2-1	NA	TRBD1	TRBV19	CASSIDRGQGYNEQFF	TGTGCCAGTAGTATAGATCGCGGACAGGGATACAATGAGCAGTTCTTC
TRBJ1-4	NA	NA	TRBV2	CASSEDGLGKKLFF	TGTGCCAGCAGTGAAGATGGGCTGGGGAAGAAACTGTTTTTT
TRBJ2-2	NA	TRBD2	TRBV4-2	CASSLRLAGGHGELFF	TGTGCCAGCAGCCTCCGACTAGCGGGGGGGCATGGGGAGCTGTTTTTT